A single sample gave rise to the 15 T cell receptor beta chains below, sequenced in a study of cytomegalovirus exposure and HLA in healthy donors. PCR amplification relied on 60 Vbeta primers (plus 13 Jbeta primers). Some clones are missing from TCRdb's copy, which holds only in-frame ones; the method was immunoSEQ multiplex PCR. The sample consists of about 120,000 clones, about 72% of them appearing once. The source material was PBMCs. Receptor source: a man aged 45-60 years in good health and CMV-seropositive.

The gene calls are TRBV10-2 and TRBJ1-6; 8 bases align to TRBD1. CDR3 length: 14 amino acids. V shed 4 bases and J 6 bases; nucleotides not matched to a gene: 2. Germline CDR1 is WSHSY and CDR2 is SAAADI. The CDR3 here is CASSVTGGNSPLHF. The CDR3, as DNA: TGCGCCAGCAGTGTTACAGGGGGTAATTCACCCCTCCACTTT.

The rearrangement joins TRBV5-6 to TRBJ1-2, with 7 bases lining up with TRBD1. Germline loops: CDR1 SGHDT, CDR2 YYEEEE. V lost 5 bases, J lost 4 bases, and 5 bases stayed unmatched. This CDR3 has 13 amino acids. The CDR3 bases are TGTGCCAGCAGACCGGACAGGCGCTATGGCTACACCTTC. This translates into CASRPDRRYGYTF.

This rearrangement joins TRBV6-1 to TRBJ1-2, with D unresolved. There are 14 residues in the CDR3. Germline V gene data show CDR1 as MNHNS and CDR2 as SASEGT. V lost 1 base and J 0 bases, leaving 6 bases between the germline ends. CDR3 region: CASSEGAANYGYTF. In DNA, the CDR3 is TGTGCCAGCAGTGAAGGTGCAGCTAACTATGGCTACACCTTC.

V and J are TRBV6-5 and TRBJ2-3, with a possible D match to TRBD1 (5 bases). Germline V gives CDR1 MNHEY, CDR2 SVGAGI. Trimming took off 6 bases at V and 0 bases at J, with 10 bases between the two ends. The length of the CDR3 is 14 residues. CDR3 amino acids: CASRTATSTDTQYF. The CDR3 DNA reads TGTGCCAGCAGGACAGCTACTAGCACAGATACGCAGTATTTT.

CDR3 residues: CASSPPLGGETGGAPWGKLFF. Here the CDR3 DNA reads TGTGCCAGCAGTCCCCCTTTGGGGGGGGAGACCGGTGGGGCACCTTGGGGAAAACTGTTTTTT. This chain links TRBV28 with TRBJ1-4; a possible D gene is TRBD1 (5 bases). The V gene's germline CDR1 is MDHEN and CDR2 SYDVKM. The germline V and J ends were trimmed by 5 bases and 10 bases, with 38 bases remaining between them. The CDR3 loop spans 21 amino acids.

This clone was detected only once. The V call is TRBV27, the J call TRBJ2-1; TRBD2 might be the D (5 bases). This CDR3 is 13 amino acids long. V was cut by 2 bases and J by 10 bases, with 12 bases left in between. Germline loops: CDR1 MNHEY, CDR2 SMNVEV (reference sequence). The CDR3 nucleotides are TGTGCCAGCAGTTTAGGGTCGGGGAACGAGCAGTTCTTC. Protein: CASSLGSGNEQFF.

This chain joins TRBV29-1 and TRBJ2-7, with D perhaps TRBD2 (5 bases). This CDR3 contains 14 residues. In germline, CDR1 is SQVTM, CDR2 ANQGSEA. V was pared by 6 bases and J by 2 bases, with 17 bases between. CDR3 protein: CSVLHTGITYEQYF. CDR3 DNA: TGCAGCGTACTTCATACGGGGATTACCTACGAGCAGTACTTC.

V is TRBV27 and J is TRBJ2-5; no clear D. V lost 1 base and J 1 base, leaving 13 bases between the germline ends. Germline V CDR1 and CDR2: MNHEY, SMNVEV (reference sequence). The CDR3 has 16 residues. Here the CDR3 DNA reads TGTGCCAGCAGTTTATTTGGGCAAGTTGGCCAAGAGACCCAGTACTTC. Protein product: CASSLFGQVGQETQYF.

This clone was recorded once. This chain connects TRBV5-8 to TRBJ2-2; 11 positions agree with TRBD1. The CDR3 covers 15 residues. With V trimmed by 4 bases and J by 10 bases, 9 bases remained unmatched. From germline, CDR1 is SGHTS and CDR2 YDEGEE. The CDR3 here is CASSGGTGGAKELFF. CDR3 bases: TGTGCCAGCAGCGGGGGGACAGGGGGAGCAAAGGAGCTGTTTTTT.

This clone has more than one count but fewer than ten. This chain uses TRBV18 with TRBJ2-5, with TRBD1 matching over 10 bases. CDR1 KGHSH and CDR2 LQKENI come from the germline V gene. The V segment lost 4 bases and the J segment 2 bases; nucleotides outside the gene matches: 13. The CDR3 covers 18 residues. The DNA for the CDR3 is TGTGCCAGCTCACAGGGGGTAAGCCGGGACAGGGGACAAGAGACCCAGTACTTC. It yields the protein CASSQGVSRDRGQETQYF.

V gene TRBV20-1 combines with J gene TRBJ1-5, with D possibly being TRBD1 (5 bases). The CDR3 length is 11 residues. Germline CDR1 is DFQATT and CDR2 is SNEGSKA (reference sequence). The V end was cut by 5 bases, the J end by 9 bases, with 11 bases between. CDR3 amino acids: CSAGALGPQHF. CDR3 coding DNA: TGCAGTGCTGGGGCCCTGGGGCCCCAGCATTTT.

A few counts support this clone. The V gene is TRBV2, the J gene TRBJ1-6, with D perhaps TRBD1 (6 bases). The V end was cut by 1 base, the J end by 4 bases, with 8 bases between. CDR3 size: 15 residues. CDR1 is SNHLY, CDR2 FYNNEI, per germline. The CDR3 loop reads CASSEGRGYNSPLHF. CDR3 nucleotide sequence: TGTGCCAGCAGTGAAGGCAGGGGATATAATTCACCCCTCCACTTT.

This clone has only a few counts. The CDR3 nucleotides are TGTGCCAGCAGCTCTGACTTAGCGGGAGTGCGAGGCGAGCAGTACTTC. Amino acid sequence: CASSSDLAGVRGEQYF. This chain uses TRBV11-2 with TRBJ2-7, with 9 bases lining up with TRBD2. This CDR3 is 16 amino acids long. J gave up 6 bases and V 4 bases, and 13 bases lay outside the gene matches. The V gene's germline CDR1 is SGHAT and CDR2 FQNNGV.

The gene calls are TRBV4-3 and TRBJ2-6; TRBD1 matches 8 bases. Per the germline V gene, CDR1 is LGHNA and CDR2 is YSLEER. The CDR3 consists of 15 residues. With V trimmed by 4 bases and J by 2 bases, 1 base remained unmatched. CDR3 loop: CASSLDRAGANVLTF. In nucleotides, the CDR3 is TGCGCCAGCAGCCTGGACAGGGCTGGGGCCAACGTCCTGACTTTC.

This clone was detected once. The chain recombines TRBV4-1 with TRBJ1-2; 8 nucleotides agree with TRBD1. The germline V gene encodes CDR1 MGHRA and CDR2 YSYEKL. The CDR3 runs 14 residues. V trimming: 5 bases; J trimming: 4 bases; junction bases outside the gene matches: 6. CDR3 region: CASSTRTGSYGYTF. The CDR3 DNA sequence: TGCGCCAGCAGCACACGGACAGGGAGCTATGGCTACACCTTC.